This TCR beta chain emerged from a study of T-cell memory formation after mild COVID-19. Looking at the study overall: Clustering of TCRs was largely donor specific.

Study-level results: The finding that pre-infection memory included some responding clones suggested that cross-reactive memory joined.

After removal of 5 bases from V and 0 bases from J, the junction contained 4 bases not matched to a gene. The CDR3 has 16 amino acids. CDR1 is DFQATT and CDR2 is SNEGSKA in the germline V gene (reference sequence). It was 5'RACE with constant-segment primers that produced the TCR alpha and TCR beta cDNA libraries, which carried sample barcodes and UMIs. In TCRdb, the 5' RACE reads were re-called with MiXCR into one record per CDR3 protein. The sample holds about 150,000 distinct CDR3 sequences; about 5.5% are singletons and the top ten take approximately 2%. This clonotype was counted ten times or more. Its antigen is as yet unknown.

The V and J genes are TRBV20-1 and TRBJ2-6; TRBD1 matches at 10 bases. This clonotype was obtained from an adult woman who had mild COVID-19 (a few samples of this study predate the infection). Cell type and time point are not known. Input material: PBMCs or a T cell subset sorted from them (not recorded which). The CDR3 DNA sequence: TGCAGTGCTGGGACAGGGGTCCACTCTGGGGCCAACGTCCTGACTTTC. Its protein product is CSAGTGVHSGANVLTF.